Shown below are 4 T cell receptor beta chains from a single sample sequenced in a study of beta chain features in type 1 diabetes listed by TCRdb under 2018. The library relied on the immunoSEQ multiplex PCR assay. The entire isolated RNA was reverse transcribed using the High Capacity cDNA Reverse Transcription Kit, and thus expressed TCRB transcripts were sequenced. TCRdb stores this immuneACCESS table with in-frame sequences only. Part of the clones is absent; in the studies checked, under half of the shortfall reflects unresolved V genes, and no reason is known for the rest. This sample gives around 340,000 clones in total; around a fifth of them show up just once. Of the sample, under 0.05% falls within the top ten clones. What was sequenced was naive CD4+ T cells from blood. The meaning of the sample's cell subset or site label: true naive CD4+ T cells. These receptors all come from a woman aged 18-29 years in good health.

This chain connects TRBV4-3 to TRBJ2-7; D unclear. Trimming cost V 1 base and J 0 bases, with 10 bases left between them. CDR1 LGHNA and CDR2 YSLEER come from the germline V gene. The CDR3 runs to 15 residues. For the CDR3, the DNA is TGCGCCAGCAGCCAAGTCGCAGCAGGCTCCTACGAGCAGTACTTC. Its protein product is CASSQVAAGSYEQYF.

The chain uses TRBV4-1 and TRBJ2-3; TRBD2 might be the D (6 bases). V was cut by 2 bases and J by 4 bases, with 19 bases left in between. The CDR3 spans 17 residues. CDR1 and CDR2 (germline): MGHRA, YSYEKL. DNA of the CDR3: TGCGCCAGCAGCCAACCCGGGGCCTTCACGGGGGCAGATACGCAGTATTTT. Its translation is CASSQPGAFTGADTQYF.

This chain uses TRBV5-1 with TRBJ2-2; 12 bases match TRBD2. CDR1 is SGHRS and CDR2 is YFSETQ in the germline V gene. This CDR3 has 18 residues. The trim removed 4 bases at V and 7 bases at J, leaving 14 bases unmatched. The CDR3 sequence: CASSPIGLAGTPGGELFF. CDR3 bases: TGCGCCAGCAGCCCGATCGGACTAGCGGGGACGCCAGGCGGGGAGCTGTTTTTT.

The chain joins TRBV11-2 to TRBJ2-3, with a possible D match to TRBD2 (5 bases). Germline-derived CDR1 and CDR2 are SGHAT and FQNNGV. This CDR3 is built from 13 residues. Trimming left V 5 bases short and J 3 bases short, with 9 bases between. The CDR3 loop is CASSMTKTDTQYF. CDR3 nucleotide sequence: TGTGCCAGCAGCATGACTAAGACAGATACGCAGTATTTT.